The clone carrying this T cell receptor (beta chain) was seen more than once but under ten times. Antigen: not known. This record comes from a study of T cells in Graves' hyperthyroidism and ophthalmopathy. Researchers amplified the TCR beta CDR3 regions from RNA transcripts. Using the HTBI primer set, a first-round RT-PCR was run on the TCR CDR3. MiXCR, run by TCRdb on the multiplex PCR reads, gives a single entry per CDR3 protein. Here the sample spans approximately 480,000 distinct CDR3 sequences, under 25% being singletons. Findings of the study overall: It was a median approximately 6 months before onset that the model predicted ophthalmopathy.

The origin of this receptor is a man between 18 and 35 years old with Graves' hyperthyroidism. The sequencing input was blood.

The CDR3, as DNA: TGTGCCAGCAGTTCCGGGACCCTTGTTAATTCACCCCTCCACTTT. Translated, it gives CASSSGTLVNSPLHF. The gene calls are TRBV6-5 and TRBJ1-6; perhaps TRBD1 as D (5 bases). The CDR3 is 15 amino acids. CDR1 is MNHEY and CDR2 is SVGAGI in the germline V gene. V shed 4 bases and J shed 6 bases, with 13 bases lying between them.